One TCR beta chain is described in this entry. This specimen belongs to a study of blood T cell repertoires in COVID-19. Study overall: Samples of COVID-19 (acute and convalescent) were obtained from the United States, Italy and Spain. Sample material is recorded as cDNA or gDNA derived from T cells, B-cell-depleted T cells, or PBMCs.

Germline V CDR1 and CDR2: SGHNT, YYREEE (reference sequence). The CDR3 covers 13 residues. Trimming left V 5 bases short and J 8 bases short, with 11 bases between. As originally analysed: How many nucleated cells were present was estimated from reference gene primer amplification. Sequencing used immunoSEQ multiplex PCR; TCRdb keeps in-frame clones, though not all of them. The V and J calls and clone size were taken over from that table, and D and trimming were inferred from the DNA. The table records about 220,000 clones, about four fifths of them present only once. Sequenced: peripheral blood. The chain has TRBV5-4 and TRBJ1-6; possibly TRBD1 for D (6 bases). The sequence was obtained from a woman aged 25 to 39 who had recovered from COVID-19. Here the CDR3 reads CASRGGYDSPLHF. The CDR3 DNA follows: TGTGCCAGCAGAGGGGGTTATGATTCACCCCTCCACTTT.